These 3 T cell receptor beta chains originate from one sample sequenced in a study of OX40 agonist ivuxolimab in advanced cancers. Here immunoSEQ multiplex PCR was the method, and the copy in TCRdb shows in-frame clones only, minus some. This sample has 25,000 to 35,000 clones, with over 60% found just once. The input for sequencing was CD4+ or CD8+ T cells sorted from blood, taken in a trial of the OX40 agonist ivuxolimab. The receptor set was obtained from an adult with an advanced solid tumor such as melanoma, head and neck, liver or kidney cancer.

The rearrangement uses TRBV2 and TRBJ2-7; D could derive from TRBD1 or TRBD2 (7 bases each). The germline V and J ends were trimmed by 9 bases and 6 bases, with 15 bases remaining between them. This CDR3 spans 12 amino acids. The germline gives CDR1 SNHLY, CDR2 FYNNEI. CDR3 nucleotides: TGTGCCAGTCGGGGAGGGGGCGTCGAGCAGTACTTC. Translated, it gives CASRGGGVEQYF.

CDR3 nucleotides: TGTGCCAGCAGCCCCCGATTGAGCACTGAAGCTTTCTTT. Its translation: CASSPRLSTEAFF. The V gene is TRBV9, the J gene TRBJ1-1; D not resolved. This CDR3 is 13 amino acids long. Trimming removed 4 bases from V and 4 bases from J, with 11 bases in between. Germline values: CDR1 SGDLS, CDR2 YYNGEE.

The chain has TRBV28 and TRBJ1-5; 9 bases fit TRBD1. Trimming cost V 6 bases and J 2 bases; bases outside gene matches: 2. Germline CDR1 and CDR2: MDHEN and SYDVKM. The CDR3 sequence is 14 residues long. This CDR3 reads CASSRTGGNQPQHF. In nucleotides, the CDR3 is TGTGCCAGCAGCCGGACAGGGGGCAATCAGCCCCAGCATTTT.